This TCR beta chain stems from a study of blood T cells in healthy people across ages. For the second PCR, which ran for about 7 to 11 cycles, a sample-barcoded 5' primer and a J-beta primer mix were used. TCRdb processed the 5' RACE reads anew with MiXCR; each CDR3 protein has one entry. The top ten hold roughly an eighth of the sample, which has some 900,000 distinct CDR3 sequences, roughly 48% seen once. Germline V gives CDR1 SGHVS, CDR2 FNYEAQ. Trimming shortened V by 9 bases and J by 0 bases, and 12 bases separated the two germline ends. This CDR3 is 14 amino acids long. The sequence was obtained from a man between 25 and 39 years old in good health. The chain carries TRBV7-6 and TRBJ2-1, with D possibly being TRBD2 (5 bases). The sequencing input was blood. The CDR3 protein is CASGTRSSYNEQFF. The CDR3 coding sequence is TGTGCCAGTGGAACTAGAAGCTCCTACAATGAGCAGTTCTTC.